This TCR beta chain was captured by sequencing in a study of cytomegalovirus exposure and HLA in healthy donors. V was clipped by 0 bases and J by 0 bases, with 9 bases between them. This CDR3 region has 15 residues. In germline, CDR1 is LGHNA, CDR2 YSLEER. This clone was counted between two and nine times. PCR was performed using 60 Vbeta and 13 Jbeta primers. Method: immunoSEQ multiplex PCR; TCRdb's copy keeps in-frame clones and lacks some. Seen here are about 120,000 clones, 80% to 90% observed once, and the top ten hold about 1.8%. Specimen: PBMCs. J is TRBJ2-7 and V is TRBV4-3, with a weak D call TRBD1 (5 bases). The sequence came from a man in his forties in good health and CMV-seronegative. The CDR3 region is CASSQESRASYEQYF. DNA for the CDR3: TGCGCCAGCAGCCAAGAGTCCAGGGCCTCCTACGAGCAGTACTTC.